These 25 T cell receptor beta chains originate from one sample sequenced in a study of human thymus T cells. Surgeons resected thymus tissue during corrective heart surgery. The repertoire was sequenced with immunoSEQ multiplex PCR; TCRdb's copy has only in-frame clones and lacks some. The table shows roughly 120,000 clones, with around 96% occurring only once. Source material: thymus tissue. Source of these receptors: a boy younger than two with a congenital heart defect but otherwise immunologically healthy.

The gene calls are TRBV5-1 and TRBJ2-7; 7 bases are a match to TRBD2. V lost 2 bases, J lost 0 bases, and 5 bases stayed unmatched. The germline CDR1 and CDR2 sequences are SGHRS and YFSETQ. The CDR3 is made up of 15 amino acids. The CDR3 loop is CASSFERGPSYEQYF. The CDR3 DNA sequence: TGCGCCAGCAGCTTTGAGCGGGGCCCCTCCTACGAGCAGTACTTC.

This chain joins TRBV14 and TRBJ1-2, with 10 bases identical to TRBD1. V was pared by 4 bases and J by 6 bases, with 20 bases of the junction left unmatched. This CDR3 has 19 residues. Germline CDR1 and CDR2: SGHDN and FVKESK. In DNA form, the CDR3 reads TGTGCCAGCAGCCGAAGCCCACCTAGAAACCGGGACAGGGGTAATGGCTACACCTTC. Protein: CASSRSPPRNRDRGNGYTF.

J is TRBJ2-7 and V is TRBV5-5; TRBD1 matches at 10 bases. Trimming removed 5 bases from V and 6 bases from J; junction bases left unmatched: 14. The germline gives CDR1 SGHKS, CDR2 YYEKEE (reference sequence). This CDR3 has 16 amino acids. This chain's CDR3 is CASSSRDRGETSEQYF. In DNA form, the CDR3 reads TGTGCCAGCAGTTCCCGGGACAGGGGCGAGACGTCCGAGCAGTACTTC.

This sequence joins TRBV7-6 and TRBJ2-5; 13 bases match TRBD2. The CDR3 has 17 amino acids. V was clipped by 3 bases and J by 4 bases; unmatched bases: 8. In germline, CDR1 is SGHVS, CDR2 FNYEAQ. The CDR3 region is CASSFKGLAGRRETQYF. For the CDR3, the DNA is TGTGCCAGCAGCTTTAAGGGACTAGCGGGGCGGCGAGAGACCCAGTACTTC.

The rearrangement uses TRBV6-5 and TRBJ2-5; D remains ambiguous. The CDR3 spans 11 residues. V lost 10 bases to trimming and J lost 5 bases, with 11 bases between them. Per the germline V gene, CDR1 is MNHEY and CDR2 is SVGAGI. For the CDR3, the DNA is TGTGCCACCTCTCGGACGGAGACCCAGTACTTC. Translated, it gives CATSRTETQYF.

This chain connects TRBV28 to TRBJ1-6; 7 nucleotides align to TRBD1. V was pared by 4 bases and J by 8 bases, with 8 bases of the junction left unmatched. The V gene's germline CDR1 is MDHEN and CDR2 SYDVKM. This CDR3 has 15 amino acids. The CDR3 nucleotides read TGTGCCAGCAGTTACCCGACAGGGATGCATTCACCCCTCCACTTT. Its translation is CASSYPTGMHSPLHF.

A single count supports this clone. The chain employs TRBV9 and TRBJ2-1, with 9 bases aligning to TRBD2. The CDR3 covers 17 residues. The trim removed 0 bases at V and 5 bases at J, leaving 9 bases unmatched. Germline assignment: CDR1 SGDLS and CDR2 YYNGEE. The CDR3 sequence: CASSVGSQRGAHNEQFF. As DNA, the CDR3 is TGTGCCAGCAGCGTAGGGTCTCAGCGGGGGGCCCACAATGAGCAGTTCTTC.

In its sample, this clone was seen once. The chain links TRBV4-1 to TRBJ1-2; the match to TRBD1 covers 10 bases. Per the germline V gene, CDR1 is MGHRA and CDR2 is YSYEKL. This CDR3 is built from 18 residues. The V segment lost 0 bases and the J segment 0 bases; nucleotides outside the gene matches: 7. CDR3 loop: CASSQERATGGPNYGYTF. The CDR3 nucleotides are TGCGCCAGCAGCCAAGAAAGGGCGACAGGGGGCCCTAACTATGGCTACACCTTC.

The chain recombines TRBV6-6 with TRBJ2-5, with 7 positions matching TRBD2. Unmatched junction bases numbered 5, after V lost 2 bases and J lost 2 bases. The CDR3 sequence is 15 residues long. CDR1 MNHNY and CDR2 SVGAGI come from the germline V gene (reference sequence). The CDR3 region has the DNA TGTGCCAGCAGTTACCCTGGGACTACGCAAGAGACCCAGTACTTC. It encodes CASSYPGTTQETQYF.

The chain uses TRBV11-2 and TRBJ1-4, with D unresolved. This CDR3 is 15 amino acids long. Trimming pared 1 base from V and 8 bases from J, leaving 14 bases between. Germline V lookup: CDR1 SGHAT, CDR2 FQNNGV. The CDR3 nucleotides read TGTGCCAGCAGCTTAGTAGGGCAGTCCGGGGAAAAACTGTTTTTT. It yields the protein CASSLVGQSGEKLFF.

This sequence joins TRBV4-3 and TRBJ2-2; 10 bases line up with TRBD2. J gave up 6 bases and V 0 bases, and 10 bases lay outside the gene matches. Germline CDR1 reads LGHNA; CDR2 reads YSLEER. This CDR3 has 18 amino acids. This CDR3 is CASSQEGSGGPGSGELFF. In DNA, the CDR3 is TGCGCCAGCAGCCAAGAGGGTAGCGGGGGGCCGGGGTCCGGGGAGCTGTTTTTT.

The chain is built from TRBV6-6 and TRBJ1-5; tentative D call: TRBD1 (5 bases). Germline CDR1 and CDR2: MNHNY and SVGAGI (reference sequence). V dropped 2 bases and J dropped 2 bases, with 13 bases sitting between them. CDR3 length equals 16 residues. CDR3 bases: TGTGCCAGCAGTTACCCCAGGCGGGGGGGCAATCAGCCCCAGCATTTT. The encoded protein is CASSYPRRGGNQPQHF.

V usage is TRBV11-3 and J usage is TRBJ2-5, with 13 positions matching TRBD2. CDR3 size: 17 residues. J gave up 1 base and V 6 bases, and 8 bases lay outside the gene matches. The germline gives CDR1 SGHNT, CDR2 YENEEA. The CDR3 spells CASSRRTSGGTQETQYF. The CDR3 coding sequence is TGTGCCAGCAGTAGACGGACTAGCGGGGGAACCCAAGAGACCCAGTACTTC.

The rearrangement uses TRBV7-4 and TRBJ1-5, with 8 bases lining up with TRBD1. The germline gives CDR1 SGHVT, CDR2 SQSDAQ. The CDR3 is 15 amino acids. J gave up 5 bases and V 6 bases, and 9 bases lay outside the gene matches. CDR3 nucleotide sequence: TGTGCCAGCAGTAGGGGACAGGCGACGTATCAGCCCCAGCATTTT. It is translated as CASSRGQATYQPQHF.

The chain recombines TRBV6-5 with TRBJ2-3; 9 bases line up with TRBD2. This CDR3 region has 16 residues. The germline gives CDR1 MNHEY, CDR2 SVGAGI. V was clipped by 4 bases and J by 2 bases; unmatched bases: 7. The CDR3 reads CASSFRAGGHTDTQYF. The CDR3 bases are TGTGCCAGCAGTTTTAGAGCGGGGGGACACACAGATACGCAGTATTTT.

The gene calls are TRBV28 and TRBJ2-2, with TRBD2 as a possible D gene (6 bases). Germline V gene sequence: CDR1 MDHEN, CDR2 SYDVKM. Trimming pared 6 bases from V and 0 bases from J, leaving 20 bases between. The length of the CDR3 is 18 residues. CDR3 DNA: TGTGCCAGCAGGCGGACTACCGAATGTCTATCGAACACCGGGGAGCTGTTTTTT. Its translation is CASRRTTECLSNTGELFF.

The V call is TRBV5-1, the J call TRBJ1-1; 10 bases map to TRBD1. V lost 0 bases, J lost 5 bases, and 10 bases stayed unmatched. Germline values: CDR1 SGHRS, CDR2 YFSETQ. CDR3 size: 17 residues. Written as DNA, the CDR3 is TGCGCCAGCAGCTTGGGCCCTCGTCGGGACAGGGGAACTGAAGCTTTCTTT. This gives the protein CASSLGPRRDRGTEAFF.

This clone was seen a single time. CDR3 bases: TGTGCCAGCAGCGCCGACAGGGGCCCTGGAAACACCATATATTTT. This sequence encodes CASSADRGPGNTIYF. The chain recombines TRBV11-2 with TRBJ1-3, with 8 bases fitting TRBD1. CDR1 SGHAT and CDR2 FQNNGV come from the germline V gene. The V segment lost 5 bases and the J segment 2 bases; nucleotides outside the gene matches: 5. This CDR3 spans 15 amino acids.

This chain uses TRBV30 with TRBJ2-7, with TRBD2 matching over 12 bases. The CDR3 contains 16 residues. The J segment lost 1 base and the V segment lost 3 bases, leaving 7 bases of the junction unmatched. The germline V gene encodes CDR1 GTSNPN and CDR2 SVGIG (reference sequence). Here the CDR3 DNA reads TGTGCCTGGAGCAACACTAGCGGGGGGTCGTCCTACGAGCAGTACTTC. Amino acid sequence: CAWSNTSGGSSYEQYF.

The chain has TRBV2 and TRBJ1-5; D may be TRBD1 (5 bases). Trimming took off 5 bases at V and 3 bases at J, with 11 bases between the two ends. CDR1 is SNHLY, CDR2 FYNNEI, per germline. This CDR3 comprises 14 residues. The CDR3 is CASSYDSANQPQHF. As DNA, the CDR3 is TGTGCCAGCAGTTACGACAGCGCCAATCAGCCCCAGCATTTT. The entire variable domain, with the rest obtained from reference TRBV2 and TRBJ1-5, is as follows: EPEVTQTPSHQVTQMGQEVILRCVPISNHLYFYWYRQILGQKVEFLVSFYNNEISEKSEIFDDQFSVERPDGSNFTLKIRSTKLEDSAMYFCASSYDSANQPQHFGDGTRLSIL.

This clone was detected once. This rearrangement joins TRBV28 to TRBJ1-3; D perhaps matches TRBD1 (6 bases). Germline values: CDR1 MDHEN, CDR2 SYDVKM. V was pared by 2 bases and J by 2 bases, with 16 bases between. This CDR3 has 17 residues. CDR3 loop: CASSLPKVGGAGNTIYF. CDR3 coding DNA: TGTGCCAGCAGTTTACCCAAAGTGGGGGGCGCTGGAAACACCATATATTTT. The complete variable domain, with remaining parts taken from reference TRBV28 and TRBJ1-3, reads DVKVTQSSRYLVKRTGEKVFLECVQDMDHENMFWYRQDPGLGLRLIYFSYDVKMKEKGDIPEGYSVSREKKERFSLILESASTNQTSMYLCASSLPKVGGAGNTIYFGEGSWLTVV.

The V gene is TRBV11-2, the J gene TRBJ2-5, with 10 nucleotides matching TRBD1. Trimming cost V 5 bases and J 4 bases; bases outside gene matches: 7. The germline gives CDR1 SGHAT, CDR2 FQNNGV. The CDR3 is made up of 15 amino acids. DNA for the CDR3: TGTGCCAGCAGCCGGGGACAGGGGTTAGGAGAGACCCAGTACTTC. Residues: CASSRGQGLGETQYF.

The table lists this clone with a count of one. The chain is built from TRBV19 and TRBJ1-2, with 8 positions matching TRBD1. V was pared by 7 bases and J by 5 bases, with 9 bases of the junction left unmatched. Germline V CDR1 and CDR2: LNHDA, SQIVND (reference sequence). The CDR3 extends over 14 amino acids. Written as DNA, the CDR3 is TGTGCCAGTATCCCGGACAGGGCTGGGTATGGCTACACCTTC. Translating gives CASIPDRAGYGYTF.

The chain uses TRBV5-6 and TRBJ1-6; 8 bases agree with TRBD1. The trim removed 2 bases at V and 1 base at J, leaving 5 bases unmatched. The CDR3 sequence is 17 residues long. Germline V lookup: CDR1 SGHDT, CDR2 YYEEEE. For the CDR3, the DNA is TGTGCCAGCAGCTTCAGGACAGGGAGGTCCTATAATTCACCCCTCCACTTT. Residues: CASSFRTGRSYNSPLHF.

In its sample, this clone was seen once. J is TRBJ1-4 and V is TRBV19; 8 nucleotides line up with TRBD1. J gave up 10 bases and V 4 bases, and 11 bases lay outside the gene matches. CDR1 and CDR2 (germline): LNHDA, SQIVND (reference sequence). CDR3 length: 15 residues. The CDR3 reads CASSTFGQGGGKLFF. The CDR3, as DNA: TGTGCCAGTAGTACCTTCGGACAGGGAGGGGGAAAACTGTTTTTT.